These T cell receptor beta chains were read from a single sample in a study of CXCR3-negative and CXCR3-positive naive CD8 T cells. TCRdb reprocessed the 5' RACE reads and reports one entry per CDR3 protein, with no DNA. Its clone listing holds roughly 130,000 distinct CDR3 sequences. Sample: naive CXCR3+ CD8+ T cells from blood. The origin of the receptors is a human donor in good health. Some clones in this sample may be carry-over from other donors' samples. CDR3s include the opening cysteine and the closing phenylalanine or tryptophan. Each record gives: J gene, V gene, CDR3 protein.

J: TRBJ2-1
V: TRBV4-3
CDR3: CASSQDRSGGAYNEQFF

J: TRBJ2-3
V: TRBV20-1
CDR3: CSASSIPAGVSDTQYF

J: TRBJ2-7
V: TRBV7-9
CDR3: CASSPRDNYEQYF

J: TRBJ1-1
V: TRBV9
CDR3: CASSVGMEGYEAFF

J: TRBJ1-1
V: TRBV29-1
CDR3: CSVPGQGGSFLLSTEAFF

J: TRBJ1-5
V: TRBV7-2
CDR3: CASSDRGFGNQPQHF

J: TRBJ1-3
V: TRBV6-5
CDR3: CASSYSALGDTIYF

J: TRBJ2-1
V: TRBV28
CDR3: CASTSGGWSYNEQFF

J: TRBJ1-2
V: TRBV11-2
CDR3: CASSLDLEWANVTF

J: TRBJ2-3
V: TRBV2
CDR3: CASSSGFSTDTQYF

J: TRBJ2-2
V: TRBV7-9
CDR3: CASSLAEGVNTGELFF

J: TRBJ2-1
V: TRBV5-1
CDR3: CASSLYVGPPNNEQFF

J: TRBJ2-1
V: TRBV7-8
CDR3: CASSLEFGTDYNEQFF

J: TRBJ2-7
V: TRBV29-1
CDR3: CSVKVDLAYEQYF

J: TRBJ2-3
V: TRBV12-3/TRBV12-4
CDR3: CASSHVGSGGLVDTQYF

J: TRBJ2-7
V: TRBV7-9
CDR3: CASGQGPYEQYF

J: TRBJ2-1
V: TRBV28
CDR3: CASTGTSYNEQFF

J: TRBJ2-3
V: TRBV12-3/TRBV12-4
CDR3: CASSLGAGEITDTQYF

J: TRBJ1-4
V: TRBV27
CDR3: CASTPGGEKEKLFF

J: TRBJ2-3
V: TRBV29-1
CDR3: CSVGAGQRLDTQYF

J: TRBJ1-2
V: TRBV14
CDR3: CASSQDLLDGYTF

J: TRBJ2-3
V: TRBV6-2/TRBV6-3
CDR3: CASSYPGGLSDTQYF

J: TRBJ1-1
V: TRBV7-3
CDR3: CASSLRGYTEAFF

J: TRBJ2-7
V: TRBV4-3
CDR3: CASSQDLSGGFYEQYF

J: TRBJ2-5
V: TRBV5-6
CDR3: CASNPPGGIGETQYF

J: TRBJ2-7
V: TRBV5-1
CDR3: CASSAVEGQGSYEQYF

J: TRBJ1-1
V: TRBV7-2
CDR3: CASGLGSTEAFF

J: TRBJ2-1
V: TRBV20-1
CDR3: CSARRASYNEQFF

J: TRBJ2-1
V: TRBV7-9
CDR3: CASSLALTSPTEQFF

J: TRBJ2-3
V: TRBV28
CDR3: CASRGAQRGDTQYF

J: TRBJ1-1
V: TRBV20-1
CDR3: CSARDHGQTNTEAFF

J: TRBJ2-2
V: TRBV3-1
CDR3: CASSPLRDRVYTGELFF

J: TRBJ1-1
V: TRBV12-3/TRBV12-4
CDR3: CASTSGGDTEAFF

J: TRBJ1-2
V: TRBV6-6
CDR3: CASSYTESYGYTF

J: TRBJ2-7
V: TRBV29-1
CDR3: CSVVEDWSSYEQYF

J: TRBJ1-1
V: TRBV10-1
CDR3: CASSEVGGGREAFF